This T cell receptor (beta chain) was captured by sequencing in a study of T cells after yellow fever vaccination. In this sample, this clonotype turned up a few times. Its specificity is not known. V lost 1 base to trimming and J lost 5 bases, with 8 bases between them. CDR1 is SGHTA, CDR2 FQGTGA, per germline. There are 13 residues in the CDR3. MiXCR, applied by TCRdb to the 5' RACE reads, yields one record per CDR3 protein. The data contain about 350,000 distinct CDR3 sequences, about 4% of them singletons. Study observations and caveats: Post-booster repertoires contained most primary-vaccination clones again (around 97% CD4, less than 90% CD8). A weaker but faster secondary response was observed, peaking on day 5 versus 15.

The rearrangement joins TRBV7-3 to TRBJ2-5; D is undetermined. The source material was PBMCs, sampled 5 days after the yellow fever booster vaccination. The origin of this receptor is a man aged 18 to 29 who received the YFV17D yellow fever vaccine. The DNA of the CDR3 is TGTGCCAGCAGCTTAATAGGTTGGGAGACCCAGTACTTC. Its protein product is CASSLIGWETQYF. Supplemented by reference TRBV7-3 and TRBJ2-5, the full variable domain reads GAGVSQTPSNKVTEKGKYVELRCDPISGHTALYWYRQSLGQGPEFLIYFQGTGAADDSGLPNDRFFAVRPEGSVSTLKIQRTERGDSAVYLCASSLIGWETQYFGPGTRLLVL.